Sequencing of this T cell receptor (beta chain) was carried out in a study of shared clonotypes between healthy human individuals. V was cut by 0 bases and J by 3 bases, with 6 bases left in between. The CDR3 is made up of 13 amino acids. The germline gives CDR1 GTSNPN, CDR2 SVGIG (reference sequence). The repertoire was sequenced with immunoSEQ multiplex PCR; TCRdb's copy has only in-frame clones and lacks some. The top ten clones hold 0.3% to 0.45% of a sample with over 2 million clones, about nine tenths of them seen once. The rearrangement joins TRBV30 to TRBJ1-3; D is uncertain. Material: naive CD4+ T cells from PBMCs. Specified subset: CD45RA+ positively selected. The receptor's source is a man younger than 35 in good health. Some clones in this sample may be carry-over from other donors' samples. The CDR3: CAWSVLNGNTIYF. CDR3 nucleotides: TGTGCCTGGAGTGTGCTGAATGGAAACACCATATATTTT.